This is a list of T cell receptor beta chains from one sample in a study of control samples from healthy donors and cancer patients. The protocol was immunoSEQ multiplex PCR, while the TCRdb copy is restricted to in-frame clones and leaves out a portion. Found here are some 150,000 clones, roughly 89% of them singletons; the top ten hold 5.5% to 9%. Sample: blood. The receptors originated from a man aged 18 to 29 in good health. CDR3s include the opening cysteine and the closing phenylalanine or tryptophan. D genes are given only for firm matches. Size tells how often a clone was seen (once, few, many) or the class of an expanded clone, and some rows leave it out.

clone size	V gene	J gene	D gene	CDR3 protein	CDR3 DNA
.	TRBV30	TRBJ1-3	.	CAWSVRPPGRISGNTIYF	TGTGCCTGGAGTGTAAGACCACCGGGACGGATCTCTGGAAACACCATATATTTT
.	TRBV7-2	TRBJ2-1	TRBD1	CASSPQGAERGEQFF	TGTGCCAGCAGCCCCCAGGGGGCTGAGCGAGGTGAGCAGTTCTTC
.	TRBV14	TRBJ2-7	.	CASSQSLREQYF	TGTGCCAGCAGCCAGTCCCTCAGGGAGCAGTACTTC
.	TRBV5-3	TRBJ2-7	.	CARSPVGPSSYEQYF	TGTGCCAGAAGCCCAGTGGGTCCGAGCTCCTACGAGCAGTACTTC
.	TRBV11-2	TRBJ2-1	.	CASSLVDRYNEQFF	TGTGCCAGCAGCTTAGTGGACCGCTACAATGAGCAGTTCTTC
.	TRBV6-5	TRBJ1-2	.	CASGLSDPTEYGYTF	TGTGCCAGCGGACTCTCGGACCCGACAGAATATGGCTACACCTTC
.	TRBV6-5	TRBJ1-5	.	CASSYQRQQNQPQHF	TGTGCCAGCAGTTACCAGAGACAGCAGAATCAGCCCCAGCATTTT
.	TRBV7-9	TRBJ1-1	TRBD1	CASSPKGGTGVSEAFF	TGTGCCAGCAGCCCCAAAGGCGGGACAGGCGTATCTGAAGCTTTCTTT
.	TRBV9	TRBJ2-1	.	CASRSTGLGINEQFF	TGTGCCAGCAGATCTACAGGGTTAGGCATTAATGAGCAGTTCTTC
few	TRBV23-1	TRBJ1-6	.	CASRVGSPLHF	TGCGCCAGCAGGGTCGGATCACCCCTCCACTTT
once	TRBV3-1/TRBV3-2	TRBJ2-7	.	CASSQGMYTYYEQYF	TGTGCCAGCAGCCAAGGAATGTATACGTACTACGAGCAGTACTTC
once	TRBV7-2	TRBJ2-1	TRBD2	CASSLWSSGGVDEQFF	TGTGCCAGCAGCTTATGGTCCAGCGGGGGGGTGGATGAGCAGTTCTTC
.	TRBV6-5	TRBJ2-5	.	CASSVYGNQETQYF	TGTGCCAGCTCGGTTTATGGGAACCAAGAGACCCAGTACTTC
.	TRBV4-1	TRBJ2-7	TRBD2	CASSQDGGAPTGVSYEQYF	TGCGCCAGCAGCCAAGACGGGGGGGCTCCAACGGGCGTCTCCTACGAGCAGTACTTC
.	TRBV11-3	TRBJ1-1	.	CASSLDPRGTEAFF	TGTGCCAGCAGCTTAGATCCTCGGGGCACTGAAGCTTTCTTT
.	TRBV5-5	TRBJ2-7	.	CASSLPLRQPSYEQYF	TGTGCCAGCAGCTTGCCGCTTCGGCAGCCAAGCTACGAGCAGTACTTC
.	TRBV7-2	TRBJ2-1	.	CASSLGVSYNEQFF	TGTGCCAGCAGCTTAGGGGTATCCTACAATGAGCAGTTCTTC
.	TRBV9	TRBJ1-2	.	CASSAWTRRGELYGYTF	TGTGCCAGCAGCGCTTGGACAAGGCGAGGAGAGCTCTATGGCTACACCTTC
.	TRBV7-2	TRBJ2-5	.	CASSLHLRGHQETQYF	TGTGCCAGCAGCTTACACTTACGCGGTCATCAAGAGACCCAGTACTTC
.	TRBV11-2	TRBJ2-7	.	CASSSTGYEQYF	TGTGCCAGCAGCTCTACAGGGTATGAGCAGTACTTC
.	TRBV4-3	TRBJ2-3	.	CASSQTGQSTDTQYF	TGCGCCAGCAGCCAGACCGGACAATCCACAGATACGCAGTATTTT
few	TRBV30	TRBJ2-7	.	CAWKGTPYEQYF	TGTGCCTGGAAAGGGACCCCCTACGAGCAGTACTTC
.	TRBV24-1	TRBJ2-2	.	CATSRGVNTGELFF	TGTGCCACCAGCAGGGGAGTCAACACCGGGGAGCTGTTTTTT
.	TRBV5-1	TRBJ1-1	.	CASSSLVGNTEAFF	TGCGCCAGCAGCTCGTTGGTTGGAAACACTGAAGCTTTCTTT
.	TRBV5-6	TRBJ2-6	.	CASSLAGEGANVLTF	TGTGCCAGCAGCTTGGCTGGGGAAGGGGCCAACGTCCTGACTTTC
.	TRBV7-9	TRBJ1-5	.	CASSLGTGRSNQPQHF	TGTGCCAGCAGCCTAGGTACAGGGAGGAGCAATCAGCCCCAGCATTTT
.	TRBV28	TRBJ1-1	TRBD1	CASSSQGPEAFF	TGTGCCAGCAGTTCACAGGGGCCTGAAGCTTTCTTT
once	TRBV7-2	TRBJ1-3	TRBD1	CASSQGGYNGNTIYF	TGTGCCAGCAGCCAGGGGGGTTATAATGGAAACACCATATATTTT
.	TRBV5-1	TRBJ2-2	TRBD2	CASSIGLAGRYVGELFF	TGCGCCAGCAGCATCGGACTAGCGGGGAGGTACGTCGGGGAGCTGTTTTTT
.	TRBV5-1	TRBJ1-4	TRBD1	CASSLAGQGRGATNEKLFF	TGCGCCAGCAGCTTGGCGGGACAGGGTCGAGGGGCAACTAATGAAAAACTGTTTTTT
.	TRBV19	TRBJ1-1	.	CASSGQGSHTEAFF	TGTGCCAGTAGTGGTCAGGGCTCTCACACTGAAGCTTTCTTT
.	TRBV3-1/TRBV3-2	TRBJ2-1	TRBD2	CASQTGLAGGHEQFF	TGTGCCAGTCAGACAGGACTAGCGGGGGGGCATGAGCAGTTCTTC
.	TRBV6-5	TRBJ2-5	.	CASSEETQYF	TGTGCCAGCAGCGAAGAGACCCAGTACTTC
.	TRBV10-3	TRBJ1-2	.	CAISDEENGYYGYTF	TGTGCCATCAGTGATGAGGAAAATGGGTATTATGGCTACACCTTC
once	TRBV9	TRBJ1-4	.	CASSVGITATNEKLFF	TGTGCCAGCAGCGTAGGTATAACGGCAACTAATGAAAAACTGTTTTTT
.	TRBV28	TRBJ2-7	.	CASSPPDGKRAGYF	TGTGCCAGCAGTCCACCGGACGGTAAACGAGCAGGGTACTTC
.	TRBV5-5	TRBJ1-4	TRBD1	CASSPTGVGELFF	TGTGCCAGCAGCCCAACAGGGGTCGGGGAACTGTTTTTT
few	TRBV2	TRBJ1-5	.	CASSVGGGKVQPQHF	TGTGCCAGCAGTGTAGGTGGGGGGAAGGTTCAGCCCCAGCATTTT
.	TRBV19	TRBJ2-7	.	CASSHEGHYEQYF	TGTGCCAGTAGTCACGAGGGCCACTACGAGCAGTACTTC